The entry below describes one T cell receptor (beta chain). The sample holds many counts of this clonotype. What antigen it recognizes has not been identified. Base-call qualities are not available, and no considerably larger clone is one nucleotide away. Based on the germline V gene (reference sequence), the CDR1 and CDR2 sequences are LGHDT and YNNKEL. The CDR3 spans 12 residues, from the cysteine through the phenylalanine. Here the CDR3 DNA is all that survives: 36 bases in frame from base 1. The V end loses 4 bases and the J end loses 9 bases, and a stretch of 10 bases separates them. These data belong to a study of response to subunit inactivated influenza vaccine (dated by TCRdb to 2016 to 2019). At the level of the whole study: To follow how T cells responded to a trivalent subunit inactivated influenza vaccine, the researchers relied on deep quantitative profiling of the T cell receptor repertoire. What the authors observed across the whole study: The authors suggested that each seasonal influenza vaccination may recruit only a limited number of new T cells.

The protocol used for the library was RT-PCR. The reads were generated on an Illumina HiSeq 2500. The raw public reads went through TCRdb reprocessing: fastp at Q25, MiXCR clone calling, in-frame beta chains kept. Rows with one shared CDR3 protein collapse into an entry with the most common genes and DNA. The table for this sample lists about half a million distinct CDR3 sequences; less than 8% of them were counted only once. The ten biggest clones cover 10% to 15% of the sample. Specimen: PBMCs from blood, collected roughly 24 months after vaccination. The chain employs TRBV3-1 and TRBJ1-5; a tentative D call is TRBD1 (5 bases match). This TCR derives from a man aged 45 to 75 who received an inactivated influenza vaccine. Donor details come from another sample of the same person, matched by shared clones. The DNA sequence is as follows: TGTGCCAGCAGCCGGACCACAGGGCCCCAGCATTTT. Translated, this gives CASSRTTGPQHF.